The rows below give T cell receptor beta chains drawn from one sample of a study of patients and donors after allogeneic stem cell transplantation. TCRdb used MiXCR to reprocess the RT-PCR reads, holding one entry per CDR3 protein. Of 200,000 to 250,000 distinct CDR3 sequences in the sample, about 14% were seen once. Sequencing was performed on blood, either unsorted or a sorted T cell fraction (not recorded which). Receptors were obtained from a human donor who was either an allogeneic HSCT recipient or a stem cell or donor lymphocyte infusion donor (not recorded which). It is not recorded whose cells these are; they may come from a transplant donor. Each CDR3 is given with its conserved first and last residue. D genes are given only for firm matches. Part of the rows lack a size; the others show once, few, many or a class for expanded clones.

v_gene	abundance	d_gene	j_gene	CDR3nt	CDR3aa
TRBV7-9	many	TRBD1	TRBJ2-5	TGTGCCAGCAGCTTAGCCGGGACAGGGACCCAGTACTTC	CASSLAGTGTQYF
TRBV6-5	NA	NA	TRBJ2-1	TGTGCCAGCAGTTACGGCGCACAGAAAGGTGAGCAGTTCTTC	CASSYGAQKGEQFF
TRBV25-1	NA	NA	TRBJ1-3	TGTGCCAGCAGTGGAGGACACACCTCTGGAAACACCATATATTTT	CASSGGHTSGNTIYF
TRBV5-1	NA	NA	TRBJ2-3	TGCGCCAGCAGCTTGTCGGGCATCTCCGGGGATACGCAGTATTTT	CASSLSGISGDTQYF
TRBV12-3/TRBV12-4	few	TRBD1	TRBJ2-1	TGTGCCAGCAGCTCCAGTTTTGGACAGGGAATGTTTTCGGCCTACAATGAGCAGTTCTTC	CASSSSFGQGMFSAYNEQFF
TRBV7-7	few	NA	TRBJ2-7	TGTGCCAGCAGCCCGTCGACGGACCGATCCTACGAGCAGTACTTC	CASSPSTDRSYEQYF
TRBV30	few	TRBD2	TRBJ2-1	TGTGCCTGGATACTAGCGGGAGTGGGCTCCTACAATGAGCAGTTCTTC	CAWILAGVGSYNEQFF
TRBV7-2	many	NA	TRBJ1-3	TGTGCCAGCAGCCCGCAGCGAAACACCATATATTTT	CASSPQRNTIYF
TRBV30	few	NA	TRBJ1-1	TGTGCCTGTATCCGGGACGAAGCTTTCTTT	CACIRDEAFF
TRBV7-8	NA	NA	TRBJ2-3	TGTGCCAGCAGCCCAAAACGTGGACAGAGCACAGATACGCAGTATTTT	CASSPKRGQSTDTQYF
TRBV7-8	many	TRBD1	TRBJ1-1	TGTGCCAGCAGCATGGACAGGATGAACACTGAAGCTTTCTTT	CASSMDRMNTEAFF
TRBV25-1	few	TRBD2	TRBJ2-1	TGTGCCAGCAGTGGGGGGGGAAGGGGTGAGCAGTTCTTC	CASSGGGRGEQFF
TRBV20-1	few	TRBD1	TRBJ1-6	TGCAGTGCCTCCGGGACAGACAAGTATTCACCCCTCCACTTT	CSASGTDKYSPLHF
TRBV6-2/TRBV6-3	NA	NA	TRBJ1-4	TGTGCCAGCAGTTACGAGGGGTTCTTTGGCGAAAAACTGTTTTTT	CASSYEGFFGEKLFF
TRBV7-2	NA	NA	TRBJ1-3	TGTGCCAGCAGCGGAACCTACTCTGGAAACACCATATATTTT	CASSGTYSGNTIYF
TRBV4-2	NA	NA	TRBJ1-3	TGTGCCAGCAGCCAAGAATCTGGAAACACCATATATTTT	CASSQESGNTIYF
TRBV12-3/TRBV12-4	NA	NA	TRBJ2-7	TGTGCCAGCAGCCCCGGGTTCAGCTCCTACGAGCAGTACTTC	CASSPGFSSYEQYF
TRBV5-1	few	NA	TRBJ2-1	TGCGCCAGCAGCTTGGGAAGGGGCGGACTCTACAATGAGCAGTTCTTC	CASSLGRGGLYNEQFF
TRBV12-3/TRBV12-4	many	TRBD2	TRBJ2-1	TGTGCCAGCAGTTCCCCAAGCGGGGGGGCGATAAATGAGCAGTTCTTC	CASSSPSGGAINEQFF
TRBV6-2/TRBV6-3	many	TRBD2	TRBJ2-5	TGTGCCAGCAGTTACTCACTAGCGGGGGGAGAGACCCAGTACTTC	CASSYSLAGGETQYF
TRBV5-5	few	NA	TRBJ1-2	TGTGCCAGCAGCTCCCGACCAGCGGCTAACTATGGCTACACCTTC	CASSSRPAANYGYTF
TRBV7-7	NA	NA	TRBJ2-6	TGTGCCAGCAGCTCCCTAGTACGGACCCTCTCTGGGGCCAACGTCCTGACTTTC	CASSSLVRTLSGANVLTF
TRBV12-3/TRBV12-4	medium-sized	NA	TRBJ1-5	TGTGCCAGCAGGAGGGGAGGCTATCAGCCCCAGCATTTT	CASRRGGYQPQHF
TRBV27	once	NA	TRBJ2-3	TGTGCCAGCAGTTCAGCAGGGGCCTCCACAGATACGCAGTATTTT	CASSSAGASTDTQYF
TRBV4-1	NA	TRBD1	TRBJ1-3	TGCGCCAGCAGCCACCCTACCCCGACAGGGGACGGAAACACCATATATTTT	CASSHPTPTGDGNTIYF
TRBV7-6	many	NA	TRBJ1-4	TGTGCCAGCAGCTTCAGGGATGAAAAACTGTTTTTT	CASSFRDEKLFF
TRBV5-1	many	TRBD2	TRBJ2-1	TGCGCCAGCAGCTCACAGCGGGGGGCACTTACCAATGAGCAGTTCTTC	CASSSQRGALTNEQFF
TRBV25-1	NA	NA	TRBJ1-3	TGTGCCAGCAGTGACTTTGGACAGAGAAACACCATATATTTT	CASSDFGQRNTIYF
TRBV12-3/TRBV12-4	NA	NA	TRBJ2-1	TGTGCCAGCAGTTTTGACTCACCCAATGAGCAGTTCTTC	CASSFDSPNEQFF
TRBV20-1	NA	NA	TRBJ2-7	TGCAGCACTTTACAGGGTTTCTCCTACGAGCAGTACTTC	CSTLQGFSYEQYF
TRBV4-1	NA	NA	TRBJ1-4	TGCGCCAGCAGCCAAGATACGGGTGCAACTAATGAAAAACTGTTTTTT	CASSQDTGATNEKLFF
TRBV7-9	few	NA	TRBJ2-7	TGTGCCAGCAGCTTAGTAGCAGGAGGGGCCTACGAGCAGTACTTC	CASSLVAGGAYEQYF
TRBV24-1	NA	TRBD1	TRBJ2-2	TGTGCCACCAGTGATGACAGGGGTAGGGCCACCGGGGAGCTGTTTTTT	CATSDDRGRATGELFF
TRBV20-1	few	TRBD1	TRBJ2-7	TGCAGTGCTAGTAGACAGGGGGCCACCTACGAGCAGTACTTC	CSASRQGATYEQYF
TRBV6-4	many	NA	TRBJ2-3	TGTGCCAGCAGTGACGGAATGCGGTACCATACGCAGTATTTT	CASSDGMRYHTQYF
TRBV7-2	few	NA	TRBJ2-7	TGTGCCAGCAGCTCCCGACGGGACCAATACGAGCAGTACTTC	CASSSRRDQYEQYF
TRBV10-3	few	TRBD2	TRBJ2-7	TGTGCCATCAGTGAGGGACTAGCGGGAGGAGGCGAGCAGTACTTC	CAISEGLAGGGEQYF
TRBV6-2/TRBV6-3	few	TRBD1	TRBJ1-3	TGTGCCAGCAGTTACTGGACAGGGTCGTCTGGAAACACCATATATTTT	CASSYWTGSSGNTIYF
TRBV11-2	many	NA	TRBJ1-2	TGTGCCAGCAGCCCCAGGCGAATAGACTATGGCTACACCTTC	CASSPRRIDYGYTF
TRBV20-1	NA	TRBD1	TRBJ1-2	TGCAGTGCTACCCGGGACAGGGGGACCTATGGCTACACCTTC	CSATRDRGTYGYTF
TRBV11-2	many	NA	TRBJ1-5	TGTGCCAGCAGCTTACTTGGGGCGGATCAGCCCCAGCATTTT	CASSLLGADQPQHF
TRBV5-6	many	NA	TRBJ1-1	TGTGCCAGCAGCTTGAGGGAGGCGGCTGAAGCTTTCTTT	CASSLREAAEAFF
TRBV7-2	few	TRBD2	TRBJ2-5	TGTGCCAGCAGCCCAACGCGGCGGGGGGGCCAAGAGACCCAGTACTTC	CASSPTRRGGQETQYF
TRBV12-3/TRBV12-4	many	NA	TRBJ1-4	TGTGCCAGCAGTACAGGGGAAAAACTGTTTTTT	CASSTGEKLFF
TRBV29-1	NA	TRBD1	TRBJ2-7	TGCAGCGTGCTTGGAGGACAGGGGGGGTACGAGCAGTACTTC	CSVLGGQGGYEQYF
TRBV18	many	TRBD2	TRBJ2-1	TGTGCCAGCTCACCACTAACTAGCGGGGGACATGAGCAGTTCTTC	CASSPLTSGGHEQFF
TRBV4-1	few	NA	TRBJ1-2	TGCGCCAGCAGCCCGGCAACGGTGAAGGCAGATTTAAACTATGGCTACACCTTC	CASSPATVKADLNYGYTF
TRBV10-3	few	NA	TRBJ2-3	TGTGCCATCATGGCGGGGGCCGTGGGAGATACGCAGTATTTT	CAIMAGAVGDTQYF
TRBV2	few	NA	TRBJ2-5	TGTGCCAGCACCACTTACGGGCCCCAAGAGACCCAGTACTTC	CASTTYGPQETQYF
TRBV24-1	NA	TRBD1	TRBJ2-2	TGTGCCACCAGTGATTTGGGGACAGGGCCGAACACCGGGGAGCTGTTTTTT	CATSDLGTGPNTGELFF
TRBV18	many	NA	TRBJ2-7	TGTGCCAGCTCACTTAGCCGGGACGCCCACGAGCAGTACTTC	CASSLSRDAHEQYF
TRBV7-2	few	TRBD2	TRBJ2-1	TGTGCCAGCAGCTGGCTAGCGGGGGGAGGGAATGAGCAGTTCTTC	CASSWLAGGGNEQFF
TRBV10-3	many	TRBD2	TRBJ2-1	TGTGCCATCAGTCTAGCGGGAGACCTCTACAATGAGCAGTTCTTC	CAISLAGDLYNEQFF